These T cell receptor beta chains were read from a single sample in a study of beta chain features in type 1 diabetes. Method: immunoSEQ multiplex PCR; TCRdb's copy keeps in-frame clones and lacks some. This table has 35,000 to 50,000 clones, approximately 53% appearing once. Material for sequencing was stem cell memory CD4+ T cells from blood. The receptors shown here come from a woman in her 30s in good health. Each CDR3 is given with its conserved first and last residue. A D gene is named only where the DNA matches it firmly. Clone size is shown for a subset of rows, as once, few, many or a class of expanded clone.

d_call	v_call	clone_size	j_call	cdr3_nt	cdr3_aa
TRBD2	TRBV9	NA	TRBJ2-7	TGTGCCAGCAGCGCGGGACTAGCGGGAGGTGGGTACGAGCAGTACTTC	CASSAGLAGGGYEQYF
NA	TRBV18	NA	TRBJ2-7	TGTGCCAGCTCACTTTACATGGACACCTACGAGCAGTACTTC	CASSLYMDTYEQYF
TRBD2	TRBV19	NA	TRBJ2-2	TGTGCCAGTAGTATACTAGCGGGATCCGTCGCCGGGGAGCTGTTTTTT	CASSILAGSVAGELFF
TRBD2	TRBV7-6	NA	TRBJ2-1	TGTGCCAGCAGCCTAGCGGGAGGGCCTGATGAGCAGTTCTTC	CASSLAGGPDEQFF
NA	TRBV5-4	NA	TRBJ1-1	TGTGCCAGCAGCTTCGGGGGGAACACTGAAGCTTTCTTT	CASSFGGNTEAFF
TRBD1	TRBV7-9	few	TRBJ2-7	TGTGCCAGCAGCACCTCGACAGGGGGGGCCTACGAGCAGTACTTC	CASSTSTGGAYEQYF
TRBD1	TRBV9	NA	TRBJ2-7	TGTGCCAGCAGCGCCGGACAGGGGGAAGCCTACGAGCAGTACTTC	CASSAGQGEAYEQYF
TRBD2	TRBV25-1	few	TRBJ2-1	TGTGCCAGCAGTGAATACGTTGGACGGGAGGGCTCCTACAATGAGCAGTTCTTC	CASSEYVGREGSYNEQFF
TRBD1	TRBV2	NA	TRBJ2-1	TGTGCCAGCATAATGGACAGGGGGTCGAGGGAGCAGTTCTTC	CASIMDRGSREQFF
NA	TRBV7-2	few	TRBJ1-3	TGTGCCAGCAGCTTACGTCAGATTGGAAACACCATATATTTT	CASSLRQIGNTIYF
TRBD2	TRBV19	NA	TRBJ2-1	TGTGCCAGTAGGTCCCCTAGCGGGAGGACCAACAATGAGCAGTTCTTC	CASRSPSGRTNNEQFF
TRBD2	TRBV7-2	few	TRBJ2-2	TGTGCCAGCCGTAGCGGGAGTTTATCCGGGGAGCTGTTTTTT	CASRSGSLSGELFF
NA	TRBV30	NA	TRBJ1-1	TGTGCCTGGGGCTTCCAGATCACTGAAGCTTTCTTT	CAWGFQITEAFF
TRBD1	TRBV6-1	NA	TRBJ2-7	TGTGCCAGCAGTGACCGGACAGGGGCCTACGAGCAGTACTTC	CASSDRTGAYEQYF
NA	TRBV6-5	NA	TRBJ1-5	TGTGCCAGCAGTTACTCGGGGGGGAATCAGCCCCAGCATTTT	CASSYSGGNQPQHF
NA	TRBV5-4	NA	TRBJ1-2	TGTGCCAGCAGCCGAGAGGGTCAAGATCGCTACACCTTC	CASSREGQDRYTF
NA	TRBV18	NA	TRBJ1-2	TGTGCCAGCTCACCCTCCCGGGGGAAGGGCTACACCTTC	CASSPSRGKGYTF
NA	TRBV4-3	NA	TRBJ1-6	TGCGCCAGCAGCCACGATACAGCGGATTCACCCCTCCACTTT	CASSHDTADSPLHF